The entry below gives a single T cell receptor beta chain sequence along with its context. What it binds is not known. Clones were read by immunoSEQ multiplex PCR, and TCRdb kept only the in-frame ones, dropping some. The data contain roughly 400,000 clones, less than 95% of them singletons. The data stem from a study of Ad26.COV2.S vaccination and SARS-CoV-2 variants. In the study overall: Vaccine-arm donor from the placebo-controlled COV1001 Ad26.COV2.S trial. Ad26.COV2.S shots went into the muscle once or twice, 56 days apart.

This CDR3 has 16 residues. Trimming pared 6 bases from V and 6 bases from J, leaving 21 bases between. Germline V CDR1 and CDR2: MDHEN, SYDVKM. Findings and limits, study-wide: After vaccination, substantial breadth of spike-specific CD8+ and CD4+ responses was reported.

Specified treatment: about 20 received Ad26.COV2.S at low or high dose, single or two shots; several received placebo; per-sample allocation not given. Samples analyzed were those drawn on day 63 after the first vaccine or placebo injection. The chain combines TRBV28 with TRBJ2-1; D possibly corresponds to TRBD2 (6 bases). This receptor was taken from a person aged 18-65 years who received the Ad26.COV2.S COVID-19 vaccine or a placebo. The sample here was peripheral blood, taken in a trial of Ad26.COV2.S vaccine versus placebo. This CDR3 is CASRRSIGSWGNEQFF. As DNA, the CDR3 is TGTGCCAGCAGGCGCTCAATCGGGAGTTGGGGCAATGAGCAGTTCTTC.